Presented here are 7 T cell receptor beta chains from one specimen sequenced in a study of blood T cell repertoires in COVID-19 (TCRdb year 2020). To prepare the library, the immunoSEQ multiplex PCR assay was applied. This immuneACCESS table, as held by TCRdb, lists in-frame sequences with V and J called but not all clones. Of the missing ones, under half trace to an unresolved V gene in checked studies; the others have no known cause. In this sample the table shows 220,000 or so clones, 85% to 90% of which occur a single time. The ten top clones hold around 15% of the sample. The material sequenced was PBMCs or T cells enriched from blood (not recorded which). The receptors stem from a woman aged 45-59 years with acute COVID-19.

This chain links TRBV20-1 with TRBJ2-7; D unresolved. The CDR3 covers 10 residues. The germline gives CDR1 DFQATT, CDR2 SNEGSKA (reference sequence). Trimming cost V 3 bases and J 5 bases, with 5 bases left between them. CDR3 loop: CSASHDEQYF. The CDR3 nucleotides are TGCAGTGCTAGTCATGACGAGCAGTACTTC.

This chain links TRBV6-5 with TRBJ1-3, with TRBD1 identical over 9 bases. This CDR3 is built from 16 residues. V dropped 4 bases and J dropped 3; count of bases not matched to a gene: 7. Germline V gene data show CDR1 as MNHEY and CDR2 as SVGAGI. Here the CDR3 DNA reads TGTGCCAGCAGTTCCGGACAGGGGCCAAGTGGAAACACCATATATTTT. It yields the protein CASSSGQGPSGNTIYF.

CDR3: CSVQMGQGDQPQHF. The CDR3 DNA sequence: TGCAGCGTACAAATGGGGCAGGGGGATCAGCCCCAGCATTTT. The rearrangement links TRBV29-1 to TRBJ1-5; 7 bases agree with TRBD1. The CDR3 is 14 residues long. From germline, CDR1 is SQVTM and CDR2 ANQGSEA. The ends lost 6 bases at V and 5 bases at J; junction bases unmatched: 10.

CDR3: CASSIRRADTQYF. The CDR3 DNA reads as TGTGCCAGTAGTATTAGGAGGGCAGATACGCAGTATTTT. The rearrangement uses TRBV19 and TRBJ2-3; tentatively, D is TRBD2 (6 bases). This CDR3 is 13 amino acids long. In germline, CDR1 is LNHDA, CDR2 SQIVND (reference sequence). V was shortened by 3 bases and J by 4 bases, with 8 bases between the two germline ends.

The chain combines TRBV21-1 with TRBJ1-2; the tabulated D call, TRBD1, remains unverified against the DNA. TRBV21-1 is annotated as a pseudogene. The CDR3 is 12 amino acids. The CDR3: CASKSQYYGYTF. The CDR3 nucleotides are TGTGCCAGCAAGTCTCAGTACTATGGCTACACCTTC.

This clone was counted once. The chain combines TRBV13 with TRBJ2-5; 8 positions match TRBD1. This CDR3 has 15 residues. The V and J ends lost 4 bases and 2 bases, in that order; junction bases with no gene match: 6. Germline assignment: CDR1 PRHDT and CDR2 FYEKMQ (reference sequence). In DNA, the CDR3 is TGTGCCAGCAGCTCAGCAGACAGGGGACAAGAGACCCAGTACTTC. This encodes CASSSADRGQETQYF.

The rearrangement joins TRBV27 to TRBJ2-3; no clear D. Germline V gene lookup returns CDR1 MNHEY and CDR2 SMNVEV (reference sequence). V lost 1 base and J lost 0, with 5 bases in between. CDR3 size: 14 residues. The CDR3 is CASSLLGSTDTQYF. The CDR3 DNA reads as TGTGCCAGCAGTTTATTGGGCAGCACAGATACGCAGTATTTT.